The following is a TCR beta chain sequence with its context. The antigen it recognizes is unknown. No base quality information exists; no much larger clone differs at one position. Spanning cysteine to phenylalanine, the CDR3 consists of 19 amino acids. Only the CDR3 DNA stays, 57 bases, in frame from base 1. Unmatched junction bases come to 22, with V trimmed by 7 bases and J by 8 bases. The germline V gene supplies CDR1 SNHLY and CDR2 FYNNEI. The immunoSEQ Assay, a bias-controlled multiplex PCR, was used to amplify TCRbeta CDR3 regions from genomic DNA. The authors' pipeline ran thus. The number of nucleated cells in each sample was estimated from the amplification of reference gene primers within the assay. To quantify the absolute abundance of each unique TCRbeta CDR3 rearrangement, sequence reads were collapsed and filtered. For each sample, productive Simpson clonality was calculated by taking the square root of Simpson's diversity index across productive rearrangements. The table was pulled from immuneACCESS by TCRdb, which kept in-frame rearrangements only. Such tables lose some clones; where checked, under half of the loss comes from unresolved V genes, and the rest has no known cause. That table supplies the V and J calls and clone size; D and trimming were determined from the DNA. The sample table holds a few hundred thousand clones, of which approximately 86% were seen once. Over 7.5% of the sample is in the top ten clones.

These data belong to a study of blood T cell repertoires in COVID-19 (dated by TCRdb to the early 2020s). Notes on the research overall: Collaborator samples came from the United States, Italy and Spain and covered acute and convalescent phases of COVID-19. Subjects who had been exposed to COVID-19, were actively infected with it, or had recovered from it provided the deeply sampled blood TCRbeta repertoires that made up the dataset. The repertoires were made available in a free public database intended to serve as a resource for research on the immune response to SARS-CoV-2. The prospective study material was composed of cDNA or gDNA derived from T cells, B-cell-depleted T cells, or PBMCs. Samples were obtained from the ongoing ImmuneRACE study (first 160 participants) and from over 1,000 subjects provided by 6 global collaborators. Where available, HLA class I and class II types were obtained from metadata supplied by the sample provider rather than from assay-based typing. Nearly every sample came with metadata listing a de-identified subject ID, COVID-19 status, age in years and sex. The full study reports these points: The amount of clinical and demographic metadata varied by source and participant and was provided uncurated.

A second Seattle source provided samples from volunteer blood donors who had recovered from COVID-19. The collaborating institutions used their own protocols to collect whole blood in K2EDTA tubes. For TCRbeta analysis, collaborators shipped samples as frozen whole blood, isolated PBMCs, or DNA extracted from either of those sample types. Sequencing was performed on peripheral blood. Recombination linked TRBV2 to TRBJ2-4; TRBD2 aligns with 11 central bases. This sequence was found in a man in his forties or fifties who had recovered from COVID-19. In nucleotide form, the sequence is TGTGCCAGCAATCCACTTACACGCGGGCTAGCGGGAGGAGGGGACATTCAGTACTTC. Translated, it reads CASNPLTRGLAGGGDIQYF.